Shown below are 22 T cell receptor beta chains from a single sample sequenced in a study of cytomegalovirus exposure and HLA in healthy donors. Vbeta (60) and Jbeta (13) primers were used in the PCR. Libraries were prepared by immunoSEQ multiplex PCR; TCRdb keeps only in-frame clonotypes and omits some of them. The sample lists under 200,000 clones; over 70% were seen once. Input material: PBMCs. The receptor set was obtained from a woman aged 45-65 years in good health and CMV-seropositive.

The chain is built from TRBV18 and TRBJ1-1; possible D gene TRBD1, 6 bases. The CDR3 consists of 15 residues. V was shortened by 1 base and J by 4 bases, with 13 bases between the two germline ends. Germline V gene lookup returns CDR1 KGHSH and CDR2 LQKENI. CDR3 sequence (DNA): TGTGCCAGCTCACCACGAAAGGGGGTGGTCACTGAAGCTTTCTTT. Amino acid sequence: CASSPRKGVVTEAFF.

The genes are TRBV7-8 and TRBJ1-2; weak D call: TRBD1 (5 bases). The CDR3 totals 15 residues. V was clipped by 5 bases and J by 5 bases, with 18 bases between them. Germline CDR1 SGHVS, CDR2 FQNEAQ. CDR3 DNA: TGTGCCAGCAGCCGACCTGGCACAGGTTCTTATGGCTACACCTTC. Encoded protein: CASSRPGTGSYGYTF.

The chain carries TRBV6-1 and TRBJ2-7; no clear D gene. V lost 6 bases, J lost 2 bases, and 14 bases lay in between. The germline CDR1 and CDR2 sequences are MNHNS and SASEGT. The CDR3 is made up of 14 amino acids. The CDR3 loop is CASRTIRPPYEQYF. CDR3 in DNA: TGTGCCAGCAGGACAATTAGACCCCCCTACGAGCAGTACTTC.

This clone was seen at least ten times. The rearrangement joins TRBV7-8 to TRBJ2-3, with 7 bases aligning to TRBD1. V lost 3 bases, J lost 6 bases, and 3 bases stayed unmatched. The CDR3 runs to 13 residues. CDR1 and CDR2 from the germline V gene are SGHVS and FQNEAQ. This CDR3 reads CASSLDRSDTQYF. DNA for the CDR3: TGTGCCAGCAGCTTGGACAGGTCGGATACGCAGTATTTT.

Written as DNA, the CDR3 is TGTGCCAGCAGTTACGGGACAGAACCCTCCTACGAGCAGTACTTC. Translation gives CASSYGTEPSYEQYF. The V call is TRBV6-6, the J call TRBJ2-7; 7 bases fit TRBD1. This CDR3 region has 15 residues. V lost 2 bases, J lost 0 bases, and 4 bases stayed unmatched. Germline assignment: CDR1 MNHNY and CDR2 SVGAGI (reference sequence).

This clone was seen a few times. The CDR3 DNA reads as TGTGCCAGCAGTGAGAGGACAGGGAACTACGAGCAGTACTTC. The encoded protein is CASSERTGNYEQYF. The rearrangement uses TRBV6-1 and TRBJ2-7; 8 bases map to TRBD1. CDR1 MNHNS and CDR2 SASEGT come from the germline V gene. The CDR3 is 14 amino acids. With V trimmed by 3 bases and J by 3 bases, 4 bases remained unmatched.

The table lists this clone with a few counts. J is TRBJ1-1 and V is TRBV2; 8 positions agree with TRBD1. This CDR3 spans 14 amino acids. The V and J ends lost 6 bases and 0 bases, in that order; junction bases with no gene match: 3. The V gene's germline CDR1 is SNHLY and CDR2 FYNNEI. The chain's CDR3 is CASRLQGVNTEAFF. In DNA form, the CDR3 reads TGTGCCAGCAGGCTACAGGGGGTGAACACTGAAGCTTTCTTT.

This clone was recorded a few times. V is TRBV13 and J is TRBJ1-2; 7 positions match TRBD1. Germline CDR1 is PRHDT and CDR2 is FYEKMQ (reference sequence). The CDR3 is 13 amino acids. V lost 1 base and J lost 8; bases outside the gene matches: 4. The CDR3 region has the DNA TGTGCCAGCAGCTTAGATAGGGGGCGCGGCTACACCTTC. Translating gives CASSLDRGRGYTF.

The CDR3 sequence: CASSVAATGSTDTQYF. For the CDR3, the DNA is TGTGCCAGCAGCGTGGCAGCGACAGGGAGCACAGATACGCAGTATTTT. The chain links TRBV9 to TRBJ2-3, with 7 nucleotides matching TRBD1. Germline CDR1 is SGDLS and CDR2 is YYNGEE. Unmatched junction bases numbered 6, after V lost 2 bases and J lost 0 bases. This CDR3 region has 16 residues.

This clone was seen more than once but under ten times. The chain recombines TRBV6-5 with TRBJ2-7; D gene ambiguous. In germline, CDR1 is MNHEY, CDR2 SVGAGI. The CDR3 extends over 13 amino acids. V lost 5 bases and J lost 0, with 8 bases in between. CDR3 coding DNA: TGTGCCAGCAGTGTTCTGAGCTCCTACGAGCAGTACTTC. Translated, it gives CASSVLSSYEQYF.

V gene TRBV29-1 combines with J gene TRBJ1-1; D is undetermined. CDR1 and CDR2 (germline): SQVTM, ANQGSEA. CDR3 length: 15 residues. Trimming shortened V by 6 bases and J by 1 base, and 18 bases separated the two germline ends. For the CDR3, the DNA is TGCAGCGTCGCCACCTCGGGGTTGAGGAACACTGAAGCTTTCTTT. Translation gives CSVATSGLRNTEAFF.

This clone appeared once. A read error may produce the germline difference seen at one junction end. The rearrangement joins TRBV28 to TRBJ1-2; TRBD1 agrees at 8 bases. This CDR3 spans 16 amino acids. CDR1 and CDR2 from the germline V gene are MDHEN and SYDVKM. CDR3 sequence: CASSDAGTGLNYGYPF. In DNA form, the CDR3 reads TGTGCCAGCAGTGACGCCGGGACAGGCCTTAACTATGGCTACCCCTTC.

This chain's CDR3 is CSARPQDNYGYTF. The CDR3 DNA follows: TGCAGCGCCCGACCACAGGATAACTATGGCTACACCTTC. The chain has TRBV29-1 and TRBJ1-2, with D possibly being TRBD1 (5 bases). The CDR3 contains 13 residues. The germline V and J ends were trimmed by 7 bases and 1 base, with 13 bases remaining between them. Germline assignment: CDR1 SQVTM and CDR2 ANQGSEA. The complete variable domain, with remaining parts taken from reference TRBV29-1 and TRBJ1-2, reads SAVISQKPSRDICQRGTSLTIQCQVDSQVTMMFWYRQQPGQSLTLIATANQGSEATYESGFVIDKFPISRPNLTFSTLTVSNMSPEDSSIYLCSARPQDNYGYTFGSGTRLTVV.

The chain employs TRBV5-6 and TRBJ1-3; D unresolved. Germline-derived CDR1 and CDR2 are SGHDT and YYEEEE. V shed 0 bases and J shed 4 bases, with 8 bases lying between them. This CDR3 contains 14 residues. The CDR3 DNA sequence: TGTGCCAGCAGCTTGGGCTTGAGGGGAAACACCATATATTTT. This gives the protein CASSLGLRGNTIYF.

The rearrangement uses TRBV6-1 and TRBJ2-7; TRBD1 agrees at 12 bases. V trimming: 6 bases; J trimming: 6 bases; junction bases outside the gene matches: 9. This CDR3 contains 15 residues. In germline, CDR1 is MNHNS, CDR2 SASEGT. CDR3 amino acids: CASRDPGQGASEQYF. The CDR3 DNA reads TGTGCCAGCAGGGACCCGGGACAGGGGGCGTCCGAGCAGTACTTC.

The chain links TRBV19 to TRBJ1-5; 9 positions match TRBD1. V trimming: 5 bases; J trimming: 2 bases; junction bases outside the gene matches: 13. Germline-derived CDR1 and CDR2 are LNHDA and SQIVND (reference sequence). This CDR3 has 18 residues. CDR3 nucleotides: TGTGCCAGTAGTTACAATATCCCCCGGACAGGGGGCAATCAGCCCCAGCATTTT. This gives the protein CASSYNIPRTGGNQPQHF. The whole variable domain, remainder taken from reference TRBV19 and TRBJ1-5, is DGGITQSPKYLFRKEGQNVTLSCEQNLNHDAMYWYRQDPGQGLRLIYYSQIVNDFQKGDIAEGYSVSREKKESFPLTVTSAQKNPTAFYLCASSYNIPRTGGNQPQHFGDGTRLSIL.

The genes are TRBV7-9 and TRBJ1-2; 7 bases are shared with TRBD1. Germline values: CDR1 SEHNR, CDR2 FQNEAQ (reference sequence). V was pared by 5 bases and J by 6 bases, with 6 bases of the junction left unmatched. The CDR3 has 13 amino acids. CDR3 nucleotides: TGTGCCAGCAGCCTACAGGGGCTGGATGGCTACACCTTC. Amino acids: CASSLQGLDGYTF.

The chain carries TRBV13 and TRBJ2-5; D not certain. V was cut by 5 bases and J by 6 bases, with 16 bases left in between. The CDR3 consists of 14 residues. Germline values: CDR1 PRHDT, CDR2 FYEKMQ (reference sequence). CDR3 DNA sequence: TGTGCCAGCAGCAAACCTTCCACCGGTCAGACCCAGTACTTC. Encoded protein: CASSKPSTGQTQYF.

V and J are TRBV19 and TRBJ1-5; the D is unclear. Trimming shortened V by 3 bases and J by 4 bases, and 4 bases separated the two germline ends. Germline V lookup: CDR1 LNHDA, CDR2 SQIVND (reference sequence). This CDR3 contains 12 residues. Here the CDR3 reads CASSMYNQPQHF. The CDR3 nucleotides are TGTGCCAGTAGTATGTATAATCAGCCCCAGCATTTT.

This chain uses TRBV6-1 with TRBJ2-1; unclear D gene. Looked up from germline, CDR1 is MNHNS and CDR2 is SASEGT. The V end lost 4 bases, the J end lost 1 base, and 11 bases lay between the germline ends. The CDR3 has 15 residues. The CDR3 spells CASSADITSYNEQFF. The CDR3 bases are TGTGCCAGCAGTGCAGACATAACATCCTACAATGAGCAGTTCTTC.

This clone has more than one count but fewer than ten. The chain uses TRBV7-9 and TRBJ1-1; 7 bases agree with TRBD1. The CDR3 totals 15 residues. Germline loops: CDR1 SEHNR, CDR2 FQNEAQ (reference sequence). V lost 0 bases to trimming and J lost 1 base; unmatched junction nucleotides: 2. The CDR3 protein is CASSLARTGNTEAFF. CDR3 nucleotide sequence: TGTGCCAGCAGCTTAGCGCGGACAGGGAACACTGAAGCTTTCTTT.

This clone showed up just once. V gene TRBV4-2 combines with J gene TRBJ2-7, with 10 bases lining up with TRBD2. The germline gives CDR1 LGHNA, CDR2 YNFKEQ. V lost 3 bases to trimming and J lost 2 bases; unmatched junction nucleotides: 10. The CDR3 consists of 17 residues. The CDR3 is CASSQGISGGTTYEQYF. Here the CDR3 DNA reads TGTGCCAGCAGCCAGGGAATTAGCGGGGGGACTACCTACGAGCAGTACTTC.